The rows below give T cell receptor beta chains drawn from one sample of a study of CXCR3-negative and CXCR3-positive naive CD8 T cells. TCRdb re-called the 5' RACE reads and shows each CDR3 protein once, DNA omitted. This sample's clone table lists roughly 89,000 distinct CDR3 sequences. Sequencing used naive CXCR3- CD8+ T cells from blood. These receptors were collected from a human donor in good health. Some clones in this sample may be carry-over from other donors' samples. CDR3s include the opening cysteine and the closing phenylalanine or tryptophan. Fields, in order: J gene, V gene, CDR3 length, CDR3 protein.

J: TRBJ2-1
V: TRBV27
length: 16
CDR3: CASSLVSGGSYNEQFF

J: TRBJ2-7
V: TRBV20-1
length: 13
CDR3: CSTPGQLNYEQYF

J: TRBJ1-2
V: TRBV18
length: 14
CDR3: CASSPPRQGNGYTF

J: TRBJ2-1
V: TRBV9
length: 15
CDR3: CASSLNRGAYNEQFF

J: TRBJ2-5
V: TRBV28
length: 17
CDR3: CASSLPVQRGGRETQYF

J: TRBJ2-1
V: TRBV9
length: 16
CDR3: CASSVITSGNIYEQFF

J: TRBJ1-5
V: TRBV6-5
length: 14
CDR3: CASSYSQYNQPQHF

J: TRBJ2-7
V: TRBV20-1
length: 14
CDR3: CSARDLMADYEQYF

J: TRBJ1-5
V: TRBV15
length: 15
CDR3: CATSRGGGSNQPQHF

J: TRBJ2-2
V: TRBV20-1
length: 16
CDR3: CSAKVLREGDTGELFF

J: TRBJ1-1
V: TRBV7-9
length: 16
CDR3: CASSLASVGGYTEAFF

J: TRBJ2-3
V: TRBV7-9
length: 16
CDR3: CASSLSAGGSTDTQYF

J: TRBJ2-2
V: TRBV6-4
length: 14
CDR3: CASSGTENTGELFF

J: TRBJ2-1
V: TRBV15
length: 16
CDR3: CATSREWGSSYNEQFF

J: TRBJ2-7
V: TRBV20-1
length: 13
CDR3: CSATGPQSYEQYF

J: TRBJ2-1
V: TRBV7-2
length: 16
CDR3: CASSLVLASSYNEQFF

J: TRBJ1-6
V: TRBV5-1
length: 16
CDR3: CASSLGADSYNSPLHF

J: TRBJ2-1
V: TRBV15
length: 16
CDR3: CATSFPDRGSYNEQFF

J: TRBJ2-1
V: TRBV4-2
length: 19
CDR3: CASSLRTSGGSPTYNEQFF

J: TRBJ2-3
V: TRBV2
length: 17
CDR3: CASIPGTSGPNTDTQYF

J: TRBJ1-1
V: TRBV19
length: 11
CDR3: CASTTVREAFF

J: TRBJ2-7
V: TRBV7-9
length: 13
CDR3: CASEDPGRSEQYF

J: TRBJ2-6
V: TRBV3-1
length: 18
CDR3: CASSQDPGPRAGANVLTF

J: TRBJ2-3
V: TRBV7-8
length: 14
CDR3: CASSSGQGKDTQYF

J: TRBJ2-7
V: TRBV7-8
length: 15
CDR3: CASSSLGTGYYEQYF

J: TRBJ2-2
V: TRBV29-1
length: 12
CDR3: CSVFANTGELFF

J: TRBJ1-2
V: TRBV7-9
length: 16
CDR3: CASSLLDRDHFGGYTF

J: TRBJ2-1
V: TRBV29-1
length: 13
CDR3: CSVEDGLANEQFF